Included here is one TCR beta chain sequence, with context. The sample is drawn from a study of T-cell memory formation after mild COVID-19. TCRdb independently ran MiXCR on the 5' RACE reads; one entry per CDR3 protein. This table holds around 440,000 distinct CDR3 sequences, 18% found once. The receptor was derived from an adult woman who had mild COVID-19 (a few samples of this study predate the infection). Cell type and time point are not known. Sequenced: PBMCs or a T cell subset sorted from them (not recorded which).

The CDR3 nucleotides read TGTGCCAGCAGTTTGTGGTCAGCAAGCACAGATACGCAGTATTTT. Translating it yields CASSLWSASTDTQYF. The rearrangement joins TRBV12-3 or TRBV12-4 to TRBJ2-3; no reliable D call. This CDR3 comprises 15 residues. V lost 3 bases, J lost 0 bases, and 10 bases lay in between.